A single sample gave rise to the 3 T cell receptor beta chains below, sequenced in a study of blood T cell repertoires in COVID-19. Some clones are missing from TCRdb's copy, which holds only in-frame ones; the method was immunoSEQ multiplex PCR. The sample lists 200,000 to 250,000 clones; more than 65% were seen once. Sequencing input: peripheral blood. The receptor set was obtained from a human donor in a cohort sampled during active COVID-19.

The chain carries TRBV6-2 or TRBV6-3 and TRBJ2-2; D may be TRBD1 (6 bases). Trimming cost V 5 bases and J 6 bases, with 13 bases left between them. CDR1 and CDR2 from the germline V gene are MNHEY and SVGEGT. The CDR3 contains 14 residues. The CDR3 nucleotides read TGTGCCAGCAGTACACAGGGATGGGCCGGGGAGCTGTTTTTT. Translation gives CASSTQGWAGELFF.

The chain is built from TRBV24-1 and TRBJ2-2, with D possibly matching TRBD1 (5 bases). Trimming left V 4 bases short and J 7 bases short, with 15 bases between. Germline V gene lookup returns CDR1 KGHDR and CDR2 SFDVKD. The CDR3 runs to 15 residues. The chain's CDR3 is CATSEADRRVGELFF. The CDR3 DNA follows: TGTGCCACCAGTGAAGCCGACAGAAGGGTCGGGGAGCTGTTTTTT.

This sequence joins TRBV6-2 or TRBV6-3 and TRBJ1-1; the D is unclear. Germline V gives CDR1 MNHEY, CDR2 SVGEGT. The CDR3 loop spans 14 amino acids. Trimming took 4 bases from V and 3 from J, leaving 12 bases between them. The CDR3 reads CASSWRVDYTEAFF. The CDR3 DNA sequence: TGTGCCAGCAGTTGGCGGGTAGACTACACTGAAGCTTTCTTT.